What follows is one T cell receptor (beta chain) and its context. These data come from a study of blood T cell repertoires in COVID-19. Study context: Sources were T cells, B-cell-depleted T cells, or PBMCs; the material itself was cDNA or gDNA.

The data were produced by immunoSEQ multiplex PCR, yet TCRdb's version contains in-frame clones alone and is incomplete. The sample contains about 220,000 clones, over 75% of which appear only once. The CDR3 is made up of 18 amino acids. Germline-derived CDR1 and CDR2 are WNHNN and SYGVQD (reference sequence). V gave up 0 bases and J gave up 2 bases; unmatched junction bases: 9. Those enrolled, adults aged roughly 18 to 95 years, came from about 24 US areas. Assignments of participants to cohorts depended upon their own reported clinical history. Material for sequencing was PBMCs or T cells enriched from blood (not recorded which). The V call is TRBV10-1, the J call TRBJ2-3, with 9 bases matching TRBD1. The sequence was obtained from an older woman who had recovered from COVID-19. The CDR3 protein is CASSESDRGSPSTDTQYF. In DNA form, the CDR3 reads TGCGCCAGCAGTGAGTCGGACAGGGGTTCCCCCTCCACAGATACGCAGTATTTT.